These 27 T cell receptor beta chains were sequenced from one sample in a study of blood T cell repertoires in COVID-19. Profiling relied on immunoSEQ multiplex PCR, and the TCRdb table lists in-frame clones only, not all of them. The sample contains about 210,000 clones, more than 70% of which appear only once. Sequencing input: PBMCs or T cells enriched from blood (not recorded which). These receptors were taken from a man aged 25-40 years with acute COVID-19.

This sequence joins TRBV2 and TRBJ2-7, with TRBD1 matching over 8 bases. Germline CDR1 and CDR2: SNHLY and FYNNEI. The junction had 12 bases not matched to a gene; V was cut back by 5 bases and J by 6 bases. CDR3 length: 15 amino acids. CDR3 sequence reads: CASSPPGQATLEQYF. The CDR3, as DNA: TGTGCCAGCAGTCCCCCGGGACAGGCCACCCTCGAGCAGTACTTC.

The gene calls are TRBV29-1 and TRBJ1-2, with a weak D call TRBD1 (6 bases). The V end lost 4 bases, the J end lost 8 bases, and 14 bases lay between the germline ends. This CDR3 is built from 12 residues. Germline V gives CDR1 SQVTM, CDR2 ANQGSEA. CDR3 region: CSVGDYRAGYTF. The CDR3 coding sequence is TGCAGCGTTGGGGACTACAGGGCAGGCTACACCTTC.

V and J are TRBV5-6 and TRBJ2-5, with TRBD2 matching 9 bases. The CDR3 totals 15 residues. Germline lookup yields CDR1 SGHDT and CDR2 YYEEEE. V dropped 2 bases and J dropped 1; count of bases not matched to a gene: 3. The CDR3 bases are TGTGCCAGCAGCTTAGTAGCGGGGGCCCAAGAGACCCAGTACTTC. Translating gives CASSLVAGAQETQYF.

The rearrangement uses TRBV10-3 and TRBJ1-2; D is ambiguous. The CDR3 runs 13 residues. The V end was cut by 5 bases, the J end by 4 bases, with 11 bases between. Germline assignment: CDR1 ENHRY and CDR2 SYGVKD. The CDR3 here is CAISPDGLYGYTF. Written as DNA, the CDR3 is TGTGCCATCAGTCCGGACGGACTCTATGGCTACACCTTC.

V and J are TRBV2 and TRBJ1-6; D ambiguous. Trimming cost V 5 bases and J 5 bases, with 10 bases left between them. Per the germline V gene, CDR1 is SNHLY and CDR2 is FYNNEI. The CDR3 totals 14 residues. CDR3 in DNA: TGTGCCAGCAGTTACAGCTTTAATAATTCACCCCTCCACTTT. Its protein product is CASSYSFNNSPLHF.

Only one count was recorded for this clone. The rearrangement uses TRBV11-2 and TRBJ1-1; 7 bases line up with TRBD1. Germline assignment: CDR1 SGHAT and CDR2 FQNNGV. V dropped 5 bases and J dropped 4; count of bases not matched to a gene: 10. The CDR3 has 15 amino acids. The CDR3 here is CASSPRQGLGTEAFF. The CDR3 nucleotides read TGTGCCAGCAGCCCACGACAGGGATTGGGCACTGAAGCTTTCTTT.

The sample holds a few counts of this clone. The chain recombines TRBV21-1 with TRBJ2-7; TRBD2, the table's D call, lacks a check against the DNA. TRBV21-1 is a documented pseudogene. This CDR3 has 11 residues. The CDR3 sequence is CASENSHEQYF. CDR3 DNA: TGTGCCAGCGAAAACTCCCACGAGCAGTACTTC.

The chain joins TRBV4-2 to TRBJ2-1; TRBD2 aligns across 7 bases. Looked up from germline, CDR1 is LGHNA and CDR2 is YNFKEQ. Trimming at V came to 4 bases and at J to 9 bases, leaving 12 bases not matched to a gene. The CDR3 extends over 15 amino acids. DNA for the CDR3: TGTGCCAGCAGCCCCTGGGTACGGGGGGAGAGTGAGCAGTTCTTC. Translating gives CASSPWVRGESEQFF.

The chain combines TRBV4-1 with TRBJ2-7; a weak D match, TRBD1 (6 bases). This CDR3 has 17 amino acids. Germline lookup yields CDR1 MGHRA and CDR2 YSYEKL. Trimming pared 5 bases from V and 7 bases from J, leaving 27 bases between. As DNA, the CDR3 is TGCGCCAGCAGCTACCGCAACGGCGAGGGGGTACCGGAGGAGCAGTACTTC. It yields the protein CASSYRNGEGVPEEQYF.

This clone has a handful of counts. The chain uses TRBV11-2 and TRBJ1-1; tentative D call: TRBD1 (5 bases). V was clipped by 5 bases and J by 0 bases, with 10 bases between them. Germline loops: CDR1 SGHAT, CDR2 FQNNGV. CDR3 length equals 14 residues. The CDR3 DNA follows: TGTGCCAGCAGCATGACAGTACTGAACACTGAAGCTTTCTTT. Amino acid sequence: CASSMTVLNTEAFF.

The genes are TRBV21-1 and TRBJ1-2. TRBV21-1 is deemed a pseudogene. This CDR3 contains 15 residues. The CDR3 coding sequence is TGTGCCAGCAGCAAAGACGGGAGTTGGAACTATGGCTACACCTTC. This encodes CASSKDGSWNYGYTF.

The CDR3 region has the DNA TGCGCCAGCAGCTTGCAGGGGTTCTCTGGGGCCAACGTCCTGACTTTC. Amino acids: CASSLQGFSGANVLTF. V gene TRBV5-1 combines with J gene TRBJ2-6, with a weak D call TRBD1 (6 bases). The CDR3 is made up of 16 amino acids. Trimming took 1 base from V and 0 from J, leaving 8 bases between them. The germline V gene has CDR1 SGHRS and CDR2 YFSETQ. The whole variable domain, filled in from reference TRBV5-1 and TRBJ2-6, reads KAGVTQTPRYLIKTRGQQVTLSCSPISGHRSVSWYQQTPGQGLQFLFEYFSETQRNKGNFPGRFSGRQFSNSRSEMNVSTLELGDSALYLCASSLQGFSGANVLTFGAGSRLTVL.

The chain recombines TRBV12-3 or TRBV12-4 with TRBJ1-1, with D perhaps matching TRBD1 (6 bases). The CDR3 runs 13 residues. Between the trimmed V and J ends, which lost 8 bases and 6 bases, there was a span of 16 bases. This chain's CDR3 is CASVHQDRSEAFF. For the CDR3, the DNA is TGTGCCAGCGTCCATCAGGACAGATCTGAAGCTTTCTTT.

The chain links TRBV28 to TRBJ2-7; 7 nucleotides agree with TRBD2. The CDR3 extends over 16 amino acids. Germline trimming cut 3 bases from V and 3 bases from J; bases unmatched to any gene: 11. CDR1 and CDR2 from the germline V gene are MDHEN and SYDVKM. CDR3 in amino acids: CASSFGGREGDYEQYF. The CDR3 DNA reads TGTGCCAGCAGTTTTGGGGGAAGGGAGGGTGACTACGAGCAGTACTTC.

The V call is TRBV28, the J call TRBJ2-2, with 7 bases that match TRBD2. Unmatched junction bases numbered 10, after V lost 5 bases and J lost 1 base. The CDR3 covers 17 residues. Germline CDR1 MDHEN, CDR2 SYDVKM. The CDR3 DNA follows: TGTGCCAGCAGTGGTACGCCCGGCGGGGGGAACACCGGGGAGCTGTTTTTT. Translation: CASSGTPGGGNTGELFF. Full variable domain (missing parts from reference TRBV28 and TRBJ2-2): DVKVTQSSRYLVKRTGEKVFLECVQDMDHENMFWYRQDPGLGLRLIYFSYDVKMKEKGDIPEGYSVSREKKERFSLILESASTNQTSMYLCASSGTPGGGNTGELFFGEGSRLTVL.

V and J are TRBV6-2 or TRBV6-3 and TRBJ1-6; 8 bases fit TRBD1. The CDR3 has 14 residues. V lost 2 bases and J lost 8; bases outside the gene matches: 2. CDR1 and CDR2 (germline): MNHEY, SVGEGT. The CDR3 bases are TGTGCCAGCAGTTACGGACAGGGTTATTCACCCCTCCACTTT. Translated: CASSYGQGYSPLHF.

The chain carries TRBV27 and TRBJ2-7; 7 bases map to TRBD2. Germline values: CDR1 MNHEY, CDR2 SMNVEV (reference sequence). The CDR3 is 17 residues long. After removal of 8 bases from V and 1 base from J, the junction contained 17 bases not matched to a gene. DNA of the CDR3: TGTGCCAGCTCCCCTTTGACCTTGGGGGGGTATTCCTACGAGCAGTACTTC. It codes for CASSPLTLGGYSYEQYF.

V gene TRBV28 combines with J gene TRBJ2-1; 8 nucleotides align to TRBD2. Trimming cost V 5 bases and J 7 bases; bases outside gene matches: 10. This CDR3 contains 15 residues. Germline V CDR1 and CDR2: MDHEN, SYDVKM. The CDR3 region is CASSLRRGAGNEQFF. The CDR3 DNA reads as TGTGCCAGCAGTCTTCGGCGGGGGGCAGGGAATGAGCAGTTCTTC.

The rearrangement joins TRBV5-4 to TRBJ1-2; TRBD1 agrees at 8 bases. V shed 4 bases, J shed 1 base, and the junction held 3 bases outside the gene matches. The CDR3 has 14 residues. Germline assignment: CDR1 SGHNT and CDR2 YYREEE (reference sequence). This chain's CDR3 is CASSRDRINYGYTF. The CDR3 DNA reads TGTGCCAGCAGCAGGGACAGGATTAACTATGGCTACACCTTC.

J is TRBJ2-2 and V is TRBV19; a weak D match, TRBD1 (6 bases). Germline CDR1 is LNHDA and CDR2 is SQIVND (reference sequence). Trimming stripped 5 bases from V and 4 bases from J, with 11 bases between. The CDR3 spans 14 residues. CDR3 nucleotides: TGTGCCAGTAGTCCTGGGACATCCACCGGGGAGCTGTTTTTT. Protein: CASSPGTSTGELFF.

The chain uses TRBV2 and TRBJ1-2; 10 nucleotides agree with TRBD1. The CDR3 length is 15 residues. With V trimmed by 7 bases and J by 2 bases, 7 bases remained unmatched. Germline V CDR1 and CDR2: SNHLY, FYNNEI. DNA for the CDR3: TGTGCCAGCAACCGGGACAGGGGAGGCAACTATGGCTACACCTTC. Protein product: CASNRDRGGNYGYTF.

In its sample, this clone ranks as medium-sized (0.01 to 0.1%). The chain employs TRBV6-4 and TRBJ2-1, with 9 bases matching TRBD2. The germline CDR1 and CDR2 sequences are MRHNA and SNTAGT. The CDR3 loop spans 15 amino acids. V dropped 4 bases and J dropped 0; count of bases not matched to a gene: 1. CDR3 in DNA: TGTGCCAGCAGTGGTAGCGGGGGCTCCTACAATGAGCAGTTCTTC. As protein: CASSGSGGSYNEQFF.

This clone has only a few counts. The rearrangement links TRBV13 to TRBJ1-3, with no clear D. This CDR3 is 14 amino acids long. Germline lookup yields CDR1 PRHDT and CDR2 FYEKMQ (reference sequence). V was cut by 0 bases and J by 2 bases, with 5 bases left in between. DNA of the CDR3: TGTGCCAGCAGCTTAGGAACTACTGGAAACACCATATATTTT. Translating gives CASSLGTTGNTIYF.

V is TRBV28 and J is TRBJ2-2, with D possibly being TRBD1 (5 bases). The germline gives CDR1 MDHEN, CDR2 SYDVKM. V was trimmed by 3 bases and J by 0 bases, leaving 8 bases between them. The CDR3 totals 15 residues. The CDR3 spells CASSFRQSNTGELFF. CDR3 bases: TGTGCCAGCAGTTTTAGACAGTCGAACACCGGGGAGCTGTTTTTT.

The chain uses TRBV5-6 and TRBJ2-4, with unresolved D. The CDR3 contains 13 residues. The V end lost 2 bases, the J end lost 3 bases, and 6 bases lay between the germline ends. Germline-derived CDR1 and CDR2 are SGHDT and YYEEEE. The CDR3 sequence is CASSLPGKNIQYF. The CDR3 DNA follows: TGTGCCAGCAGCTTACCGGGCAAAAACATTCAGTACTTC.

The rearrangement links TRBV11-2 to TRBJ1-2, with a tentative D call TRBD1 (6 bases). V dropped 0 bases and J dropped 3 bases, with 11 bases sitting between them. The CDR3 has 15 residues. Germline CDR1 SGHAT, CDR2 FQNNGV. CDR3 loop: CASSLEQGPHYGYTF. The CDR3 DNA sequence: TGTGCCAGCAGCTTAGAACAGGGACCCCACTATGGCTACACCTTC.

The chain carries TRBV18 and TRBJ2-5; 8 bases fit TRBD2. Germline values: CDR1 KGHSH, CDR2 LQKENI. Unmatched junction bases numbered 7, after V lost 2 bases and J lost 5 bases. CDR3 length: 15 residues. The CDR3 loop reads CASSPSGTRGETQYF. In nucleotides, the CDR3 is TGTGCCAGCTCACCATCCGGGACTAGAGGGGAGACCCAGTACTTC.